This is a list of T cell receptor beta chains from one sample in a study of T cells in Graves' hyperthyroidism and ophthalmopathy. TCRdb re-called the multiplex PCR reads with MiXCR, one entry per CDR3 protein. The table lists over 200,000 distinct CDR3 sequences, approximately 16% of them singletons, with over 35% in the top ten. What was sequenced was blood. These receptors all stem from a man aged 35-49 years with Graves' hyperthyroidism. Each CDR3 is given with its conserved first and last residue. Each record gives: J gene, CDR3 length, D gene, clone size, V gene, CDR3 protein, CDR3 DNA. D genes are given only for firm matches. Size values are once, few and many counts, or a class for expanded clones, and some rows have none.

J gene: TRBJ1-5
CDR3 length: 17
D gene: TRBD1
clone size: -
V gene: TRBV6-1
CDR3 protein: CASSPGQGAVSNQPQHF
CDR3 DNA: TGTGCCAGCAGTCCCGGACAGGGCGCCGTTAGCAATCAGCCCCAGCATTTT

J gene: TRBJ2-7
CDR3 length: 11
D gene: TRBD2
clone size: many
V gene: TRBV20-1
CDR3 protein: CSVSSGGEQYF
CDR3 DNA: TGCAGTGTCTCATCGGGGGGCGAGCAGTACTTC

J gene: TRBJ1-5
CDR3 length: 13
D gene: -
clone size: -
V gene: TRBV27
CDR3 protein: CASSPTLGWAQHF
CDR3 DNA: TGTGCCAGCAGTCCGACCCTCGGTTGGGCCCAGCATTTT

J gene: TRBJ1-2
CDR3 length: 13
D gene: -
clone size: many
V gene: TRBV28
CDR3 protein: CASSLEAGRGYTF
CDR3 DNA: TGTGCCAGCAGTTTAGAAGCCGGCAGGGGCTACACCTTC

J gene: TRBJ1-1
CDR3 length: 14
D gene: -
clone size: many
V gene: TRBV7-2
CDR3 protein: CASSPDAGNTEAFF
CDR3 DNA: TGTGCCAGCAGCCCCGACGCAGGGAACACTGAAGCTTTCTTT

J gene: TRBJ1-4
CDR3 length: 21
D gene: -
clone size: -
V gene: TRBV3-1
CDR3 protein: CASSQDSSGGGRLATNEKLFF
CDR3 DNA: TGTGCCAGCAGCCAAGATTCCTCGGGGGGGGGACGACTAGCAACTAATGAAAAACTGTTTTTT

J gene: TRBJ2-5
CDR3 length: 14
D gene: TRBD1
clone size: many
V gene: TRBV2
CDR3 protein: CASSGDRVQETQYF
CDR3 DNA: TGTGCCAGCAGTGGGGACAGGGTTCAAGAGACCCAGTACTTC

J gene: TRBJ2-5
CDR3 length: 16
D gene: -
clone size: many
V gene: TRBV24-1
CDR3 protein: CATGGRQHLTKETQYF
CDR3 DNA: TGTGCCACCGGGGGCAGACAGCACCTAACAAAAGAGACCCAGTACTTC

J gene: TRBJ2-7
CDR3 length: 14
D gene: -
clone size: many
V gene: TRBV7-2
CDR3 protein: CASSPWTVSYEQYF
CDR3 DNA: TGTGCCAGCAGCCCCTGGACAGTCTCCTACGAGCAGTACTTC

J gene: TRBJ1-2
CDR3 length: 12
D gene: -
clone size: once
V gene: TRBV12-3/TRBV12-4
CDR3 protein: CASSLNVIGYTF
CDR3 DNA: TGTGCCAGCAGTTTAAACGTTATAGGCTACACCTTC

J gene: TRBJ1-3
CDR3 length: 16
D gene: -
clone size: -
V gene: TRBV10-3
CDR3 protein: CAISDFDGPSGNTIYF
CDR3 DNA: TGTGCCATCAGTGATTTCGACGGACCCTCTGGAAACACCATATATTTT

J gene: TRBJ2-5
CDR3 length: 15
D gene: -
clone size: few
V gene: TRBV29-1
CDR3 protein: CSVEDFGTIQETQYF
CDR3 DNA: TGCAGCGTTGAAGACTTCGGGACAATACAAGAGACCCAGTACTTC

J gene: TRBJ2-1
CDR3 length: 16
D gene: -
clone size: -
V gene: TRBV19
CDR3 protein: CASKKEAGILYNEQFF
CDR3 DNA: TGTGCCAGTAAAAAGGAGGCAGGGATTTTATACAATGAGCAGTTCTTC

J gene: TRBJ2-7
CDR3 length: 15
D gene: TRBD1
clone size: few
V gene: TRBV24-1
CDR3 protein: CATSDPRQGDYKQYF
CDR3 DNA: TGTGCCACCAGTGACCCACGACAGGGGGACTACAAGCAGTACTTC

J gene: TRBJ1-1
CDR3 length: 16
D gene: -
clone size: many
V gene: TRBV20-1
CDR3 protein: CSARDLVPHPNTEAFF
CDR3 DNA: TGCAGTGCTAGAGATCTTGTCCCACACCCGAACACTGAAGCTTTCTTT

J gene: TRBJ1-5
CDR3 length: 16
D gene: -
clone size: few
V gene: TRBV9
CDR3 protein: CASSVGQADSNQPQHF
CDR3 DNA: TGTGCCAGCAGCGTAGGCCAAGCTGATAGCAATCAGCCCCAGCATTTT

J gene: TRBJ2-1
CDR3 length: 17
D gene: TRBD2
clone size: many
V gene: TRBV27
CDR3 protein: CASSPDPGGRAYNEQFF
CDR3 DNA: TGTGCCAGCAGTCCCGACCCGGGGGGGCGGGCCTACAATGAGCAGTTCTTC

J gene: TRBJ1-1
CDR3 length: 14
D gene: -
clone size: -
V gene: TRBV6-5
CDR3 protein: CASSYGYRNTEAFF
CDR3 DNA: TGTGCCAGCAGTTACGGGTATAGGAACACTGAAGCTTTCTTT

J gene: TRBJ2-2
CDR3 length: 15
D gene: TRBD1
clone size: few
V gene: TRBV6-2/TRBV6-3
CDR3 protein: CASSLRGLTTGELFF
CDR3 DNA: TGTGCCAGCAGTTTAAGGGGGCTGACCACCGGGGAGCTGTTTTTT

J gene: TRBJ1-5
CDR3 length: 16
D gene: -
clone size: -
V gene: TRBV6-2/TRBV6-3
CDR3 protein: CASSGRTSDSNQPQHF
CDR3 DNA: TGTGCCAGCAGTGGACGGACGTCAGATAGCAATCAGCCCCAGCATTTT

J gene: TRBJ1-5
CDR3 length: 12
D gene: -
clone size: -
V gene: TRBV6-2/TRBV6-3
CDR3 protein: CASTGANQPQHF
CDR3 DNA: TGTGCCAGCACGGGGGCAAATCAGCCCCAGCATTTT

J gene: TRBJ2-1
CDR3 length: 16
D gene: -
clone size: many
V gene: TRBV2
CDR3 protein: CASSEIGSSSYNEQFF
CDR3 DNA: TGTGCCAGCAGTGAAATCGGCTCCAGCTCCTACAATGAGCAGTTCTTC

J gene: TRBJ2-1
CDR3 length: 12
D gene: TRBD1
clone size: many
V gene: TRBV12-3/TRBV12-4
CDR3 protein: CASTRQGHEQFF
CDR3 DNA: TGTGCCAGCACTCGACAGGGTCATGAGCAGTTCTTC

J gene: TRBJ1-1
CDR3 length: 13
D gene: -
clone size: many
V gene: TRBV30
CDR3 protein: CAWKQGWNTEAFF
CDR3 DNA: TGTGCCTGGAAACAGGGTTGGAACACTGAAGCTTTCTTT

J gene: TRBJ2-2
CDR3 length: 14
D gene: -
clone size: many
V gene: TRBV4-3
CDR3 protein: CASSQDADTGELFF
CDR3 DNA: TGCGCCAGCAGCCAAGATGCAGACACCGGGGAGCTGTTTTTT

J gene: TRBJ2-2
CDR3 length: 14
D gene: -
clone size: -
V gene: TRBV5-4
CDR3 protein: CASSPTANTGELFF
CDR3 DNA: TGCGCCAGCAGCCCCACTGCGAACACCGGGGAGCTGTTTTTT

J gene: TRBJ2-3
CDR3 length: 13
D gene: -
clone size: -
V gene: TRBV6-2/TRBV6-3
CDR3 protein: CATSGTGSDTQYF
CDR3 DNA: TGTGCCACCTCCGGAACTGGCTCAGATACGCAGTATTTT

J gene: TRBJ1-5
CDR3 length: 12
D gene: -
clone size: many
V gene: TRBV28
CDR3 protein: CASSLEDQPQHF
CDR3 DNA: TGTGCCAGCAGTTTGGAGGATCAGCCCCAGCATTTT

J gene: TRBJ2-7
CDR3 length: 17
D gene: TRBD1
clone size: many
V gene: TRBV6-2/TRBV6-3
CDR3 protein: CASSYLAGTGGRDEQYF
CDR3 DNA: TGTGCCAGCAGTTACCTCGCCGGGACAGGGGGCAGGGACGAGCAGTACTTC

J gene: TRBJ2-3
CDR3 length: 15
D gene: -
clone size: -
V gene: TRBV6-5
CDR3 protein: CASSLPGGQTDTQYF
CDR3 DNA: TGTGCCAGCAGTTTACCGGGGGGCCAGACAGATACGCAGTATTTT

J gene: TRBJ2-5
CDR3 length: 17
D gene: TRBD1
clone size: many
V gene: TRBV11-1
CDR3 protein: CASSFYTGTGGRETQYF
CDR3 DNA: TGTGCCAGCAGCTTTTATACTGGGACAGGGGGCAGAGAGACCCAGTACTTC

J gene: TRBJ2-1
CDR3 length: 15
D gene: TRBD1
clone size: many
V gene: TRBV2
CDR3 protein: CASSWTGSSYNEQFF
CDR3 DNA: TGTGCCAGCAGTTGGACAGGGAGCTCCTACAATGAACAGTTCTTC

J gene: TRBJ1-2
CDR3 length: 13
D gene: TRBD1
clone size: many
V gene: TRBV28
CDR3 protein: CASRPAGGWGYTF
CDR3 DNA: TGTGCCAGCAGACCCGCAGGGGGATGGGGCTACACCTTC

J gene: TRBJ1-1
CDR3 length: 19
D gene: -
clone size: -
V gene: TRBV5-1
CDR3 protein: CASSRGYVGTGVSNTEAFF
CDR3 DNA: TGCGCCAGCAGCCGCGGTTATGTGGGGACGGGGGTTTCGAACACTGAAGCTTTCTTT

J gene: TRBJ1-2
CDR3 length: 15
D gene: -
clone size: -
V gene: TRBV29-1
CDR3 protein: CSVERGHEILNGYTF
CDR3 DNA: TGCAGCGTTGAACGGGGACACGAGATTCTAAATGGCTACACCTTC

J gene: TRBJ1-4
CDR3 length: 14
D gene: -
clone size: many
V gene: TRBV7-2
CDR3 protein: CASSLQGINEKLFF
CDR3 DNA: TGTGCCAGCAGCTTACAGGGCATAAATGAAAAACTGTTTTTT

J gene: TRBJ2-7
CDR3 length: 15
D gene: -
clone size: many
V gene: TRBV5-1
CDR3 protein: CASSLAGGRPYEQYF
CDR3 DNA: TGCGCCAGCAGCTTGGCCGGCGGCAGACCCTACGAGCAGTACTTC

J gene: TRBJ2-3
CDR3 length: 13
D gene: -
clone size: many
V gene: TRBV20-1
CDR3 protein: CSARLESTDTQYF
CDR3 DNA: TGCAGTGCTAGGCTGGAGAGCACAGATACGCAGTATTTT

J gene: TRBJ1-5
CDR3 length: 15
D gene: -
clone size: once
V gene: TRBV7-2
CDR3 protein: CASSKGWGANQPQHF
CDR3 DNA: TGTGCCAGCAGCAAGGGGTGGGGTGCCAATCAGCCCCAGCATTTT

J gene: TRBJ2-7
CDR3 length: 13
D gene: -
clone size: many
V gene: TRBV6-2/TRBV6-3
CDR3 protein: CASSWDQMSEQYF
CDR3 DNA: TGTGCCAGCAGTTGGGACCAGATGTCCGAGCAGTACTTC

J gene: TRBJ2-7
CDR3 length: 11
D gene: -
clone size: -
V gene: TRBV11-2
CDR3 protein: CASRVVYEQYF
CDR3 DNA: TGTGCCAGCAGGGTGGTATACGAGCAGTACTTC

J gene: TRBJ1-4
CDR3 length: 14
D gene: -
clone size: many
V gene: TRBV28
CDR3 protein: CASSLGAPDEKLFF
CDR3 DNA: TGTGCCAGCAGTCTCGGGGCTCCCGATGAAAAACTGTTTTTT

J gene: TRBJ2-1
CDR3 length: 12
D gene: TRBD2
clone size: many
V gene: TRBV20-1
CDR3 protein: CGGEGQYNEQFF
CDR3 DNA: TGCGGGGGGGAGGGGCAGTACAATGAGCAGTTCTTC

J gene: TRBJ2-7
CDR3 length: 12
D gene: -
clone size: -
V gene: TRBV19
CDR3 protein: CASMSLTYEQYF
CDR3 DNA: TGTGCCAGTATGTCCCTTACCTACGAGCAGTACTTC

J gene: TRBJ2-5
CDR3 length: 14
D gene: TRBD1
clone size: many
V gene: TRBV12-3/TRBV12-4
CDR3 protein: CASSLGTGQKTQYF
CDR3 DNA: TGTGCCAGCAGTTTAGGGACAGGGCAAAAGACCCAGTACTTC

J gene: TRBJ1-3
CDR3 length: 14
D gene: -
clone size: few
V gene: TRBV9
CDR3 protein: CASSVPSGGNTIYF
CDR3 DNA: TGTGCCAGCAGCGTCCCCTCGGGTGGAAACACCATATATTTT

J gene: TRBJ2-7
CDR3 length: 13
D gene: -
clone size: once
V gene: TRBV5-1
CDR3 protein: CASSLDTGYEQYF
CDR3 DNA: TGTGCCAGCAGCTTGGACACCGGGTACGAGCAGTACTTC

J gene: TRBJ2-5
CDR3 length: 13
D gene: TRBD1
clone size: many
V gene: TRBV18
CDR3 protein: CASSPTGSETQYF
CDR3 DNA: TGTGCCAGCTCCCCGACAGGGTCAGAGACCCAGTACTTC

J gene: TRBJ2-3
CDR3 length: 16
D gene: TRBD2
clone size: many
V gene: TRBV6-4
CDR3 protein: CASSEGSGGATDTQYF
CDR3 DNA: TGTGCCAGCAGTGAAGGTAGCGGGGGGGCAACAGATACGCAGTATTTT

J gene: TRBJ2-2
CDR3 length: 17
D gene: -
clone size: many
V gene: TRBV24-1
CDR3 protein: CATRSWSRGDYTGELFF
CDR3 DNA: TGTGCCACCCGATCCTGGAGCAGGGGAGACTATACCGGGGAGCTGTTTTTT

J gene: TRBJ2-5
CDR3 length: 15
D gene: -
clone size: many
V gene: TRBV28
CDR3 protein: CASSWGAGAQETQYF
CDR3 DNA: TGTGCCAGCAGTTGGGGGGCGGGGGCCCAAGAGACCCAGTACTTC

J gene: TRBJ1-1
CDR3 length: 17
D gene: -
clone size: many
V gene: TRBV6-2/TRBV6-3
CDR3 protein: CASSSVLTGYVNTEAFF
CDR3 DNA: TGTGCCAGCAGTTCCGTACTTACAGGGTACGTGAACACTGAAGCTTTCTTT

J gene: TRBJ2-5
CDR3 length: 16
D gene: TRBD2
clone size: -
V gene: TRBV19
CDR3 protein: CASSIGERGIQETQYF
CDR3 DNA: TGTGCCAGTAGTATCGGCGAGCGGGGGATTCAAGAGACCCAGTACTTC

J gene: TRBJ1-6
CDR3 length: 21
D gene: -
clone size: -
V gene: TRBV28
CDR3 protein: CANTSGDDQFYGYMWNSPLHF
CDR3 DNA: TGTGCCAACACCTCCGGGGACGATCAGTTCTACGGATATATGTGGAATTCACCCCTCCACTTT

J gene: TRBJ2-3
CDR3 length: 13
D gene: -
clone size: many
V gene: TRBV7-2
CDR3 protein: CASSTPSTDTQYF
CDR3 DNA: TGTGCCAGCAGCACCCCTAGCACAGATACGCAGTATTTT

J gene: TRBJ1-2
CDR3 length: 14
D gene: TRBD1
clone size: many
V gene: TRBV3-1
CDR3 protein: CASSQEETGAGYTF
CDR3 DNA: TGTGCCAGCAGCCAAGAGGAGACAGGGGCTGGCTACACCTTC

J gene: TRBJ1-1
CDR3 length: 13
D gene: TRBD1
clone size: many
V gene: TRBV12-3/TRBV12-4
CDR3 protein: CASSRQGVAEAFF
CDR3 DNA: TGTGCCAGCAGCCGTCAGGGGGTGGCTGAAGCTTTCTTT